This TCR beta chain originates from a study of T cells after yellow fever vaccination. About the research overall: Fractions with few cells were prepared using SMART-Seq v4 Ultra Low Input. Notes on the study in general: When the response was secondary, it was weaker but reached its peak faster, day 5 versus 15. Researchers cautioned that FACS-sorted repertoires could harbor abundant clonotypes contaminating from the bulk population.

CDR1 and CDR2 from the germline V gene are DFQATT and SNEGSKA (reference sequence). The CDR3 consists of 11 residues. Deletions cut 6 bases from V and 5 bases from J, with 10 bases between. Making TCR cDNA involved 5'RACE template switching, which added UMIs and a universal primer site. TCRdb re-derived calls from the 5' RACE reads in MiXCR, one entry per CDR3 protein. The sample contains about 170,000 distinct CDR3 sequences, 6.2% of which appear only once. This clonotype was seen ten or more times. As yet, its antigen is unknown. Sequences were derived from CD4+ T cells sorted from PBMCs, sampled on the day of the first yellow fever vaccination. The TCR originated in a man aged 18-30 years who received the YFV17D yellow fever vaccine. The chain joins TRBV20-1 to TRBJ2-5; D is ambiguous. The DNA for the CDR3 is TGCAGTGCCAACGTGGTGGAGACCCAGTACTTC. Its protein is CSANVVETQYF.